This TCR beta chain was obtained from a study of OX40 agonist ivuxolimab in advanced cancers. Overall study context: Three partial responders included one hepatocellular carcinoma patient and two cutaneous melanoma patients. Whole-study results and caveats: By week 6 at 0.1 to 3.0 mg/kg, blood CD4+ and CD8+ T cells had expanded clonally. Expanded clones were, on average, more numerous in CD8+ T cells than in CD4+. Certain nonresponders likewise exhibited a low normalized T-cell clonal expansion.

The assay was immunoSEQ multiplex PCR, and TCRdb's table has in-frame clones only and misses some. The data show roughly 60,000 clones, with 85% to 95% seen just once and roughly 25% held by the top ten. Trimming removed 2 bases from V and 0 bases from J, with 8 bases in between. The CDR3 runs 15 residues. CDR1 and CDR2 (germline): LNHDA, SQIVND (reference sequence). Concerning this clone: Its antigen is currently unknown.

V gene TRBV19 combines with J gene TRBJ1-5; no clear D gene. The receptor's source is an adult with an advanced solid tumor such as melanoma, head and neck, liver or kidney cancer. Specimen: CD4+ or CD8+ T cells sorted from blood, collected in a trial of the OX40 agonist ivuxolimab. This chain's CDR3 is CASSIYGISNQPQHF. The DNA of the CDR3 is TGTGCCAGTAGTATATACGGGATTAGCAATCAGCCCCAGCATTTT.